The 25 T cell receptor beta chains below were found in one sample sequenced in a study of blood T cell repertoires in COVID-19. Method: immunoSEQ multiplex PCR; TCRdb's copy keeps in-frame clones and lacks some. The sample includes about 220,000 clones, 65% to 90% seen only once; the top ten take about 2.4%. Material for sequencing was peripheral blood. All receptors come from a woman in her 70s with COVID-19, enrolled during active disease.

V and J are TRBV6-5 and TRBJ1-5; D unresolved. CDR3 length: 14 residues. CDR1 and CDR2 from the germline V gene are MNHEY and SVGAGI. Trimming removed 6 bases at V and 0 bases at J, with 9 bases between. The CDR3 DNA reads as TGTGCCAGCAGCCGATCCTATAGCAATCAGCCCCAGCATTTT. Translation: CASSRSYSNQPQHF.

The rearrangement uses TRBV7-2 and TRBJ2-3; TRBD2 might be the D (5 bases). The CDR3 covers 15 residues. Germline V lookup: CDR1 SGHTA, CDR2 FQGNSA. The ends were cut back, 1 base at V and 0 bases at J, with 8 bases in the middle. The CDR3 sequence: CASSLERTSTDTQYF. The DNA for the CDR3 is TGTGCCAGCAGCTTAGAGCGGACTAGCACAGATACGCAGTATTTT.

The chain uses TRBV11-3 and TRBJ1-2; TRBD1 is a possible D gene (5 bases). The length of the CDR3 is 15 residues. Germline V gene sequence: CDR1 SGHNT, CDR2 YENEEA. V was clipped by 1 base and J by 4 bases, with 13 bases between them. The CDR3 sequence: CASSLGGKYFYGYTF. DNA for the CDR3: TGTGCCAGCAGCTTAGGGGGCAAATACTTCTATGGCTACACCTTC.

The CDR3 is CASSLNRVTYEQYF. CDR3 nucleotides: TGTGCCAGCAGCTTGAACAGGGTCACCTACGAGCAGTACTTC. V and J are TRBV11-3 and TRBJ2-7; a possible D gene is TRBD1 (6 bases). Trimming stripped 3 bases from V and 2 bases from J, with 11 bases between. This CDR3 is built from 14 residues. Germline V gene lookup returns CDR1 SGHNT and CDR2 YENEEA.

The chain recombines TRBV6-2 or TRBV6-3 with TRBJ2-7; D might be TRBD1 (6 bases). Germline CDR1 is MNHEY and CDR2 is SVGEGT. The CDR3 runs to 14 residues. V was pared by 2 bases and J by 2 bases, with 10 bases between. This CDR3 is CASSYRQGPYEQYF. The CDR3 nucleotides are TGTGCCAGCAGTTACAGGCAGGGGCCCTACGAGCAGTACTTC.

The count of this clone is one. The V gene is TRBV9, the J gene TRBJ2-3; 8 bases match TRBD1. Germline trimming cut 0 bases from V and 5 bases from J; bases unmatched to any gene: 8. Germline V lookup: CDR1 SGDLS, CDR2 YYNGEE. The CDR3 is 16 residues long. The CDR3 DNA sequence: TGTGCCAGCAGCGTAGCTTCTGGACAGGGATTAGATACGCAGTATTTT. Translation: CASSVASGQGLDTQYF.

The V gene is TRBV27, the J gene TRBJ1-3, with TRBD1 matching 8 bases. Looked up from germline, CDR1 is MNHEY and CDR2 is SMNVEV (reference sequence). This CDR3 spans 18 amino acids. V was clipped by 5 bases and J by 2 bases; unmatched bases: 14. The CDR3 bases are TGTGCCAGCAGTCCGAACCTCATTGGACAGGGAGCTGGAAACACCATATATTTT. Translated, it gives CASSPNLIGQGAGNTIYF.

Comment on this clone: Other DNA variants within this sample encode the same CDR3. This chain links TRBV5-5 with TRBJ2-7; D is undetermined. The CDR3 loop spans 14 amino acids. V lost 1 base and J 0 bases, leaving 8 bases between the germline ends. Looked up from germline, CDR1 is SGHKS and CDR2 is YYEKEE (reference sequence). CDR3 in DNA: TGTGCCAGCAGCTTGAACCCCAGCTCCTACGAGCAGTACTTC. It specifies CASSLNPSSYEQYF.

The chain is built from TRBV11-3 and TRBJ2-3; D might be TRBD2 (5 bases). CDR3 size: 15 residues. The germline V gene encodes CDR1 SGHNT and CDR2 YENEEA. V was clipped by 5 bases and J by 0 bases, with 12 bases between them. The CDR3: CASSPGGGSTDTQYF. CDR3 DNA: TGTGCCAGCAGCCCCGGCGGCGGGAGCACAGATACGCAGTATTTT.

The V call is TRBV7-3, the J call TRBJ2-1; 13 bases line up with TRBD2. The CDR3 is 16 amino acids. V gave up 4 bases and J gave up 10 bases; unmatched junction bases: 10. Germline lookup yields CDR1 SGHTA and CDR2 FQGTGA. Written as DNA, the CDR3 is TGTGCCAGCAGCTCCTCCGGGACTAGCGGGATTGGGGAGCAGTTCTTC. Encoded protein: CASSSSGTSGIGEQFF.

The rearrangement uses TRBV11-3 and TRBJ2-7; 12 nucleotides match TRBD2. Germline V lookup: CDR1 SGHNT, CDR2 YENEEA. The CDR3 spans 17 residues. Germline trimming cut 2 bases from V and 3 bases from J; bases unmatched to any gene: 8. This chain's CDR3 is CASSLRTSGAHYYEQYF. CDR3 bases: TGTGCCAGCAGCTTACGGACTAGCGGGGCCCATTACTACGAGCAGTACTTC. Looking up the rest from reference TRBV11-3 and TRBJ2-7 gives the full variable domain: EAGVVQSPRYKIIEKKQPVAFWCNPISGHNTLYWYLQNLGQGPELLIRYENEEAVDDSQLPKDRFSAERLKGVDSTLKIQPAELGDSAVYLCASSLRTSGAHYYEQYFGPGTRLTVT.

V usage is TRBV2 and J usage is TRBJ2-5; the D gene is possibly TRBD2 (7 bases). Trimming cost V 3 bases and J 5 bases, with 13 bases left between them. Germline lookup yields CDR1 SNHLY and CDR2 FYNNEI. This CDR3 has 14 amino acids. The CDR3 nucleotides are TGTGCCAGCAGTGATCTGCGGGGGCGGGAGACCCAGTACTTC. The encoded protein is CASSDLRGRETQYF.

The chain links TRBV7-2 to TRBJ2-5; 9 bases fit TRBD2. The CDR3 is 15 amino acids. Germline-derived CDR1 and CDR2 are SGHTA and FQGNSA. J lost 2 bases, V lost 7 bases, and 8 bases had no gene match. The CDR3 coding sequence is TGTGCCAGCAACCTGGGACTAGCAGAACAAGAGACCCAGTACTTC. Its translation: CASNLGLAEQETQYF.

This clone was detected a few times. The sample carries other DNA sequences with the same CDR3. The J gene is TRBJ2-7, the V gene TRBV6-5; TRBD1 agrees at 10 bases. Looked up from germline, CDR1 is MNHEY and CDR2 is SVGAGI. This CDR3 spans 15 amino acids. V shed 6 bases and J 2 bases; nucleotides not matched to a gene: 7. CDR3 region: CASSRPGQGTYEQYF. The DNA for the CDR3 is TGTGCCAGCAGCAGACCGGGACAGGGGACCTACGAGCAGTACTTC.

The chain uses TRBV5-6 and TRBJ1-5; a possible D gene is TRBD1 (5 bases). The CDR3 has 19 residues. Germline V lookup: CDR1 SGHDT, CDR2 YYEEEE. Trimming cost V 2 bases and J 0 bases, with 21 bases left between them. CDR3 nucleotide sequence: TGTGCCAGCAGCTTACAGGATTCTAGATATGGATATAGCAATCAGCCCCAGCATTTT. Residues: CASSLQDSRYGYSNQPQHF.

The CDR3 spells CASSQPRGPQETQYF. The CDR3, as DNA: TGCGCCAGCAGCCAACCCAGGGGGCCTCAAGAGACCCAGTACTTC. This chain joins TRBV4-1 and TRBJ2-5, with 8 nucleotides matching TRBD1. This CDR3 comprises 15 residues. CDR1 is MGHRA, CDR2 YSYEKL, per germline. V shed 2 bases and J 2 bases; nucleotides not matched to a gene: 4.

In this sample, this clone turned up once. The CDR3 DNA is TGTGCCAGCAGCTTATCAGGGGGGTCTAACTATGGCTACACCTTC. This codes for CASSLSGGSNYGYTF. This sequence joins TRBV11-2 and TRBJ1-2; 7 bases align to TRBD1. Germline V gene lookup returns CDR1 SGHAT and CDR2 FQNNGV. This CDR3 is built from 15 residues. Trimming took 2 bases from V and 0 from J; bases not matched to a gene: 3.

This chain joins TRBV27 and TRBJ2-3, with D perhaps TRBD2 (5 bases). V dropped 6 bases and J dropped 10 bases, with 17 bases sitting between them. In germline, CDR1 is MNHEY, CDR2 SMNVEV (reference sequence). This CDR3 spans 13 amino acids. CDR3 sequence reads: CASSSRDLWAQYF. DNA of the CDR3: TGTGCCAGCAGCTCGAGGGATTTATGGGCGCAGTATTTT.

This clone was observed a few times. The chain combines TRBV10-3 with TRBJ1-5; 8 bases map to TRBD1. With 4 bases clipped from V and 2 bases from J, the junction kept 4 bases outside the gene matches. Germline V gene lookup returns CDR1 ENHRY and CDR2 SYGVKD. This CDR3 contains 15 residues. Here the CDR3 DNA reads TGTGCCATCAGTGGAGGGGGACAGGGCAATCAGCCCCAGCATTTT. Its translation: CAISGGGQGNQPQHF.

The CDR3 sequence: CASSWTGTGGLGYGYTF. The CDR3 DNA is TGTGCCAGCAGCTGGACCGGGACAGGGGGATTGGGCTATGGCTACACCTTC. V usage is TRBV7-3 and J usage is TRBJ1-2; 11 bases align to TRBD1. The CDR3 totals 17 residues. Unmatched junction bases numbered 11, after V lost 4 bases and J lost 4 bases. Germline V CDR1 and CDR2: SGHTA, FQGTGA.

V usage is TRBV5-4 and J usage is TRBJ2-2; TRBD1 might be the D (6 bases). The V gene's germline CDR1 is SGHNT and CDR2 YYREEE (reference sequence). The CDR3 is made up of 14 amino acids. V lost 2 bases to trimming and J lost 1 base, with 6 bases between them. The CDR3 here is CASSLQGNTGELFF. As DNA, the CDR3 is TGTGCCAGCAGCTTACAGGGGAACACCGGGGAGCTGTTTTTT.

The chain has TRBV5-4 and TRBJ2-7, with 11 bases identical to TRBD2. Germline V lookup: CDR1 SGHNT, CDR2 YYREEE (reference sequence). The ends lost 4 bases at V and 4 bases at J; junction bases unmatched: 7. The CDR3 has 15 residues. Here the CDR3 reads CASSPGASGGYEQYF. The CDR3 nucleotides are TGTGCCAGCAGCCCGGGAGCTAGCGGGGGGTACGAGCAGTACTTC. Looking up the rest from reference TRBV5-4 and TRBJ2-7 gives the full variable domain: ETGVTQSPTHLIKTRGQQVTLRCSSQSGHNTVSWYQQALGQGPQFIFQYYREEENGRGNFPPRFSGLQFPNYSSELNVNALELDDSALYLCASSPGASGGYEQYFGPGTRLTVT.

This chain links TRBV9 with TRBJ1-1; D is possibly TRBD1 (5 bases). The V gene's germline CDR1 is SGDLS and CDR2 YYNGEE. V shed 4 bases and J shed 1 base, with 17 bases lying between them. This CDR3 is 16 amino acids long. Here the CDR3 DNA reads TGTGCCAGCAGCCACCGGTTCGGGCAGGGGAACACTGAAGCTTTCTTT. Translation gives CASSHRFGQGNTEAFF.

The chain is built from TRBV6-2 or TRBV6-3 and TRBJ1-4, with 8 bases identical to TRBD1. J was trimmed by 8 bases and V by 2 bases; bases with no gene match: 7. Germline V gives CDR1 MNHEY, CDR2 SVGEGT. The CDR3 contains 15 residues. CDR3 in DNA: TGTGCCAGCAGTTACGGGGGACAGGTCGGCGAAAAACTGTTTTTT. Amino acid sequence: CASSYGGQVGEKLFF.

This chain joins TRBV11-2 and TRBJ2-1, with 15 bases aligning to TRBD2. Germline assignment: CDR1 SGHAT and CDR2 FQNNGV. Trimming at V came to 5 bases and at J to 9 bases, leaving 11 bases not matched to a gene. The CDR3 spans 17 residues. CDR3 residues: CASSRGLAGGPYGEQFF. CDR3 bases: TGTGCCAGCAGCCGGGGACTAGCGGGGGGACCCTATGGTGAGCAGTTCTTC.